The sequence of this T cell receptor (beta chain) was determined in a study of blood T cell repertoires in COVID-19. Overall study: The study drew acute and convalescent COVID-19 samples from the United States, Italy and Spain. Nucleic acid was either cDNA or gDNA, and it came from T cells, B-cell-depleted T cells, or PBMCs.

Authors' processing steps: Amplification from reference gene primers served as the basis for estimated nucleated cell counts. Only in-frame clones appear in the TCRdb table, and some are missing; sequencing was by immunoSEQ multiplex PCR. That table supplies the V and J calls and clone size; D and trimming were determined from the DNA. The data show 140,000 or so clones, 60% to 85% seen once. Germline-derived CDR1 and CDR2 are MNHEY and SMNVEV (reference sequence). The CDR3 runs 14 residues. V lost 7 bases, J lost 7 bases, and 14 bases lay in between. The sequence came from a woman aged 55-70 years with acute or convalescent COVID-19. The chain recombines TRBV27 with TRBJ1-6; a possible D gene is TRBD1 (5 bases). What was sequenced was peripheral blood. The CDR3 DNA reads TGTGCCAGCACTAACCAGGGCCCGAATTCACCCCTCCACTTT. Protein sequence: CASTNQGPNSPLHF.